Described below is a single T cell receptor beta chain sequence and its context. Its specificity is not known. These data belong to a study of T cell repertoires in cytomegalovirus infection. Whole-study context: Use of recently identified HLA-C-restricted and well-studied HLA-B-restricted CMV epitopes was part of the study.

In germline, CDR1 is MNHNS, CDR2 SASEGT. Germline trimming cut 8 bases from V and 2 bases from J; bases unmatched to any gene: 9. The CDR3 is 15 residues long. General study points: CMV-specific TCR beta clonotypes restricted by HLA-C were the ones dominating the ex vivo response. People with CMV and the relevant HLA were identified by cumulative public TCR beta family frequency.

TCRdb reanalysed the reads using MiXCR and keeps one entry per CDR3 protein. The sample records about 920,000 distinct CDR3 sequences, around 32% being singletons. This chain joins TRBV6-1 and TRBJ1-1, with 9 nucleotides matching TRBD1. The source of this sequence is a human donor in good health (CMV status not recorded). Some clones in this sample may be carry-over from other donors' samples. The material sequenced was cultured CD8+ T cells from PBMCs, taken from culture after CMV antigen stimulation. The CDR3 DNA is TGTGCCAGCCGTCATCACAGGGGGCAAAACACTGAAGCTTTCTTT. This gives the protein CASRHHRGQNTEAFF.